The 28 T cell receptor beta chains in this list originate from one sample, sequenced in a study of blood T cell repertoires in COVID-19. Clones were sequenced by immunoSEQ multiplex PCR, and TCRdb holds only the in-frame ones, with some missing. The sample has about 430,000 clones; roughly 88% are singletons. Sequences were obtained from PBMCs or T cells enriched from blood (not recorded which). These receptors originate from a woman younger than 30 who had been exposed to COVID-19.

Regarding this clone: The sample has other DNA sequences that encode this CDR3 too. The V call is TRBV5-4, the J call TRBJ2-7; 8 bases match TRBD1. This CDR3 region has 14 residues. With V trimmed by 2 bases and J by 0 bases, 1 base remained unmatched. Germline CDR1 is SGHNT and CDR2 is YYREEE (reference sequence). This chain's CDR3 is CASSLQGGSYEQYF. The CDR3 region has the DNA TGTGCCAGCAGCTTACAGGGGGGCTCCTACGAGCAGTACTTC.

The table lists this clone with a count of one. The rearrangement joins TRBV4-2 to TRBJ1-4; 8 bases line up with TRBD1. The CDR3 consists of 15 residues. V was clipped by 6 bases and J by 5 bases; unmatched bases: 8. Germline loops: CDR1 LGHNA, CDR2 YNFKEQ. For the CDR3, the DNA is TGTGCCAGCAGACCCACAGGGGGTTTAAATGAAAAACTGTTTTTT. Its protein product is CASRPTGGLNEKLFF.

Here the CDR3 reads CASSYSRGVGNYGYTF. DNA for the CDR3: TGTGCCAGCAGTTACTCACGGGGGGTGGGGAACTATGGCTACACCTTC. The gene calls are TRBV6-5 and TRBJ1-2; maybe TRBD1 (5 bases). Germline V lookup: CDR1 MNHEY, CDR2 SVGAGI. With 0 bases removed from V and 2 bases from J, the gap between germline ends came to 13 bases. CDR3 length: 16 amino acids.

The CDR3 nucleotides read TGTGCCAGTATACAGGGGGCCACTGAAGCTTTCTTT. It is translated as CASIQGATEAFF. The V gene is TRBV19, the J gene TRBJ1-1; 9 bases are shared with TRBD1. With 7 bases clipped from V and 4 bases from J, the junction kept 1 base outside the gene matches. Germline V gene data show CDR1 as LNHDA and CDR2 as SQIVND (reference sequence). CDR3 length equals 12 residues.

The chain uses TRBV24-1 and TRBJ1-4, with 7 bases identical to TRBD1. The junction had 4 bases not matched to a gene; V was cut back by 4 bases and J by 3 bases. Per the germline V gene, CDR1 is KGHDR and CDR2 is SFDVKD. This CDR3 contains 15 residues. As DNA, the CDR3 is TGTGCCACCAGTGACGGACAGGCTTCTAATGAAAAACTGTTTTTT. Translation gives CATSDGQASNEKLFF.

The gene calls are TRBV6-2 or TRBV6-3 and TRBJ1-1; no clear D gene. Germline CDR1 and CDR2: MNHEY and SVGEGT. The ends were cut back, 4 bases at V and 2 bases at J, with 20 bases in the middle. The CDR3 spans 17 residues. In nucleotides, the CDR3 is TGTGCCAGCAGTTCGTGGCGGAGGGAACAAGGAAACACTGAAGCTTTCTTT. As protein: CASSSWRREQGNTEAFF.

This sequence joins TRBV10-3 and TRBJ1-2, with D tentatively TRBD1 (5 bases). Deletions cut 2 bases from V and 2 bases from J, with 9 bases between. Per the germline V gene, CDR1 is ENHRY and CDR2 is SYGVKD. The CDR3 covers 14 residues. The CDR3 sequence is CAISERAGNYGYTF. The CDR3 region has the DNA TGTGCCATCAGTGAGCGGGCAGGGAACTATGGCTACACCTTC.

This chain joins TRBV10-3 and TRBJ1-4; D remains ambiguous. The CDR3 covers 14 residues. Germline CDR1 reads ENHRY; CDR2 reads SYGVKD. V was trimmed by 5 bases and J by 0 bases, leaving 7 bases between them. Here the CDR3 DNA reads TGTGCCATCAGTTCGGGGACAACTAATGAAAAACTGTTTTTT. It specifies CAISSGTTNEKLFF.

This clone was observed a handful of times. V gene TRBV10-3 combines with J gene TRBJ2-1, with 11 bases identical to TRBD1. Losses at the gene ends were 3 bases for V and 5 bases for J; bases not matched to a gene: 6. Germline lookup yields CDR1 ENHRY and CDR2 SYGVKD. The CDR3 totals 16 residues. The chain's CDR3 is CAISETGDRGNNEQFF. The CDR3 bases are TGTGCCATCAGTGAAACGGGGGACAGGGGGAACAATGAGCAGTTCTTC.

This chain connects TRBV10-2 to TRBJ1-5; 11 bases match TRBD1. This CDR3 contains 18 residues. After removal of 2 bases from V and 0 bases from J, the junction contained 6 bases not matched to a gene. The germline V gene has CDR1 WSHSY and CDR2 SAAADI. The CDR3 sequence is CASSEAWDRGDSNQPQHF. The CDR3, as DNA: TGCGCCAGCAGTGAGGCTTGGGACAGGGGGGATAGCAATCAGCCCCAGCATTTT.

The gene calls are TRBV9 and TRBJ2-1; 9 bases agree with TRBD2. This CDR3 contains 17 residues. CDR1 SGDLS and CDR2 YYNGEE come from the germline V gene. The V and J ends lost 2 bases and 4 bases, in that order; junction bases with no gene match: 10. The CDR3 DNA reads as TGTGCCAGCAGCGTGGGGCTCGGGAGCGGGGGGTACAATGAGCAGTTCTTC. Its protein product is CASSVGLGSGGYNEQFF.

The rearrangement joins TRBV10-3 to TRBJ2-3, with D tentatively TRBD1 (6 bases). The CDR3 contains 14 residues. Germline loops: CDR1 ENHRY, CDR2 SYGVKD. V lost 5 bases and J 0 bases, leaving 9 bases between the germline ends. In DNA, the CDR3 is TGTGCCATCAGTTATGGACAGAGCACAGATACGCAGTATTTT. Amino acids: CAISYGQSTDTQYF.

This chain links TRBV28 with TRBJ1-2; no clear D gene. V dropped 3 bases and J dropped 4 bases, with 9 bases sitting between them. Per germline, CDR1 MDHEN and CDR2 SYDVKM. The CDR3 has 13 amino acids. In DNA, the CDR3 is TGTGCCAGCAGTTTCGAGATACCCTATGGCTACACCTTC. It translates to CASSFEIPYGYTF.

The chain uses TRBV7-9 and TRBJ1-1; possibly TRBD1 for D (6 bases). Trimming stripped 5 bases from V and 3 bases from J, with 13 bases between. Germline CDR1 reads SEHNR; CDR2 reads FQNEAQ (reference sequence). The CDR3 contains 14 residues. CDR3 sequence reads: CASSPQGIYTEAFF. The CDR3 coding sequence is TGTGCCAGCAGCCCGCAGGGGATTTACACTGAAGCTTTCTTT.

The genes are TRBV7-9 and TRBJ2-1, with 9 bases matching TRBD2. The CDR3 runs 14 residues. Trimming removed 1 base from V and 7 bases from J; junction bases left unmatched: 2. Germline CDR1 is SEHNR and CDR2 is FQNEAQ (reference sequence). This CDR3 is CASSLGLAVNEQFF. CDR3 DNA: TGTGCCAGCAGCTTAGGACTAGCGGTAAATGAGCAGTTCTTC.

The chain couples TRBV9 to TRBJ1-5; D unclear. The CDR3 is made up of 15 amino acids. Between the trimmed V and J ends, which lost 3 bases and 0 bases, there was a span of 10 bases. CDR1 and CDR2 from the germline V gene are SGDLS and YYNGEE. CDR3 coding DNA: TGTGCCAGCAGCGATGGCATTAATAGCAATCAGCCCCAGCATTTT. It specifies CASSDGINSNQPQHF.

The chain couples TRBV7-9 to TRBJ2-7, with D uncertain. V lost 0 bases to trimming and J lost 7 bases, with 4 bases between them. Germline V gene data show CDR1 as SEHNR and CDR2 as FQNEAQ (reference sequence). The CDR3 contains 11 residues. CDR3 nucleotide sequence: TGTGCCAGCAGCTTAGCGGCAGAGCAGTACTTC. It yields the protein CASSLAAEQYF.

This clone occurred once. CDR3 DNA sequence: TGTGCCAGCAGCTTCGACAGGGGCTCCTACAATGAGCAGTTCTTC. It translates to CASSFDRGSYNEQFF. The chain employs TRBV5-4 and TRBJ2-1; the match to TRBD1 covers 8 bases. The germline V gene encodes CDR1 SGHNT and CDR2 YYREEE (reference sequence). V trimming: 2 bases; J trimming: 0 bases; junction bases outside the gene matches: 1. The CDR3 runs 15 residues. Using reference TRBV5-4 and TRBJ2-1 for the parts outside the CDR3, the full variable domain is ETGVTQSPTHLIKTRGQQVTLRCSSQSGHNTVSWYQQALGQGPQFIFQYYREEENGRGNFPPRFSGLQFPNYSSELNVNALELDDSALYLCASSFDRGSYNEQFFGPGTRLTVL.

This clone showed up just once. V and J are TRBV14 and TRBJ2-4; 8 bases are shared with TRBD2. CDR1 is SGHDN and CDR2 is FVKESK in the germline V gene. Trimming removed 1 base from V and 4 bases from J; junction bases left unmatched: 9. The CDR3 runs to 17 residues. The chain's CDR3 is CASSQGVAGPKKNIQYF. In nucleotides, the CDR3 is TGTGCCAGCAGCCAAGGAGTAGCGGGACCCAAGAAAAACATTCAGTACTTC.

This clone was seen more than once but under ten times. The CDR3 nucleotides read TGTGCCAGCAGCTTAGCTAGCGGGAGCTACGAGCAGTACTTC. Translation: CASSLASGSYEQYF. The V gene is TRBV7-9, the J gene TRBJ2-7, with 9 bases aligning to TRBD2. V lost 0 bases and J lost 3; bases outside the gene matches: 0. This CDR3 has 14 residues. The V gene's germline CDR1 is SEHNR and CDR2 FQNEAQ (reference sequence).

The V and J genes are TRBV5-3 and TRBJ2-1; D not certain. TRBV5-3 has ORF status, its function being uncertain. The ends were cut back, 2 bases at V and 5 bases at J, with 2 bases in the middle. The CDR3 length is 11 residues. As DNA, the CDR3 is TGTGCCAGAAGCTTCAACAATGAGCAGTTCTTC. Translated, it gives CARSFNNEQFF.

The chain recombines TRBV27 with TRBJ2-3, with D tentatively TRBD2 (7 bases). Trimming removed 6 bases from V and 3 bases from J, with 19 bases in between. CDR3 length: 16 amino acids. Looked up from germline, CDR1 is MNHEY and CDR2 is SMNVEV (reference sequence). The CDR3 DNA reads as TGTGCCAGCAGGTCTACCCCGGGGGGCAGGACAGATACGCAGTATTTT. Encoded protein: CASRSTPGGRTDTQYF.

The chain recombines TRBV7-9 with TRBJ2-2; 10 bases fit TRBD2. Germline V CDR1 and CDR2: SEHNR, FQNEAQ (reference sequence). The V gene end was trimmed by 3 bases and the J gene end by 4 bases; junction bases not matched to a gene: 14. The CDR3 is 19 residues long. CDR3 sequence: CASSLDPSGRALGTGELFF. CDR3 DNA: TGTGCCAGCAGCTTGGACCCCAGCGGGAGGGCCTTGGGCACCGGGGAGCTGTTTTTT.

This clone was detected only once. The chain has TRBV9 and TRBJ1-2; no firm D call. The germline gives CDR1 SGDLS, CDR2 YYNGEE. Trimming cost V 1 base and J 2 bases, with 6 bases left between them. The CDR3 totals 13 residues. The CDR3 nucleotides are TGTGCCAGCAGCGTAACACCCAACTATGGCTACACCTTC. This encodes CASSVTPNYGYTF.

The V gene is TRBV6-5, the J gene TRBJ2-7; 10 bases are a match to TRBD1. The V gene's germline CDR1 is MNHEY and CDR2 SVGAGI. This CDR3 spans 16 amino acids. V gave up 0 bases and J gave up 1 base; unmatched junction bases: 3. This CDR3 reads CASSYSRDRGSYEQYF. As DNA, the CDR3 is TGTGCCAGCAGTTACTCGAGGGACAGGGGATCCTACGAGCAGTACTTC.

This chain joins TRBV3-1 (or the pseudogene TRBV3-2) and TRBJ2-7; D possibly corresponds to TRBD2 (5 bases). In germline, CDR1 is LGHDT, CDR2 YNNKEL (reference sequence). The V end lost 4 bases, the J end lost 3 bases, and 13 bases lay between the germline ends. This CDR3 is built from 14 residues. The CDR3 spells CASSLMYRGYEQYF. DNA of the CDR3: TGTGCCAGCAGCCTCATGTATCGGGGCTACGAGCAGTACTTC.

The V gene is TRBV11-1, the J gene TRBJ2-3; 9 positions match TRBD1. CDR1 is SGHAT, CDR2 FQDESV, per germline (reference sequence). The CDR3 has 15 residues. The ends lost 3 bases at V and 5 bases at J; junction bases unmatched: 6. DNA of the CDR3: TGTGCCAGCAGCTTGGTGGGACAGGGTTTAGATACGCAGTATTTT. This sequence encodes CASSLVGQGLDTQYF.

This clone was found once. V is TRBV4-1 and J is TRBJ1-4; tentatively, D is TRBD1 (5 bases). V was cut by 2 bases and J by 7 bases, with 14 bases left in between. The germline gives CDR1 MGHRA, CDR2 YSYEKL. The CDR3 contains 15 residues. The CDR3 here is CASSQSPQGSEKLFF. The CDR3 DNA reads TGCGCCAGCAGCCAATCCCCCCAGGGAAGTGAAAAACTGTTTTTT.